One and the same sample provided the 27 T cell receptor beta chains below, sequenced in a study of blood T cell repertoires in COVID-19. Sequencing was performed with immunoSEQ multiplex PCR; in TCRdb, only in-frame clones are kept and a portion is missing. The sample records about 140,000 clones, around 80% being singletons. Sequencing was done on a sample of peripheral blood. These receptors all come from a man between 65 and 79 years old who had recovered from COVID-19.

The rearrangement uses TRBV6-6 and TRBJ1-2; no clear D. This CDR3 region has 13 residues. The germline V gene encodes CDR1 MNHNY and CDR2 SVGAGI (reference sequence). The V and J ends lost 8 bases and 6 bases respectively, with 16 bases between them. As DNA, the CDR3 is TGTGCCAGCGGCGTGGTCCCGGCGGATGGCTACACCTTC. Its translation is CASGVVPADGYTF.

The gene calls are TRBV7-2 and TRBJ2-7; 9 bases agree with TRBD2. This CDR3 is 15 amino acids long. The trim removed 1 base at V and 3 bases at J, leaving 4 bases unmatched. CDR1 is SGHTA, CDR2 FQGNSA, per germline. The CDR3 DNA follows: TGTGCCAGCAGCTTAGTGGCTAGCGGGAACTACGAGCAGTACTTC. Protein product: CASSLVASGNYEQYF.

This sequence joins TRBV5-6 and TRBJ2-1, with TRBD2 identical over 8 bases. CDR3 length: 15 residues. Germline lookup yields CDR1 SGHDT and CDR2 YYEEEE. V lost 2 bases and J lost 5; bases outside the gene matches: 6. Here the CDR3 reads CASSFTPGGDNEQFF. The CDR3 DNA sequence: TGTGCCAGCAGCTTTACCCCCGGGGGGGACAATGAGCAGTTCTTC. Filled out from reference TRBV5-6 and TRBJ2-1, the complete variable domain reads DAGVTQSPTHLIKTRGQQVTLRCSPKSGHDTVSWYQQALGQGPQFIFQYYEEEERQRGNFPDRFSGHQFPNYSSELNVNALLLGDSALYLCASSFTPGGDNEQFFGPGTRLTVL.

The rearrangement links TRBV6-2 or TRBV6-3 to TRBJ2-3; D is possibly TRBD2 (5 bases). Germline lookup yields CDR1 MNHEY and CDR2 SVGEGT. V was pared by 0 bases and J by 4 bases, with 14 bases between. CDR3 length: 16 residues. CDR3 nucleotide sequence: TGTGCCAGCAGTTACTCGAGGAGAGGGTGGCCAGATACGCAGTATTTT. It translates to CASSYSRRGWPDTQYF.

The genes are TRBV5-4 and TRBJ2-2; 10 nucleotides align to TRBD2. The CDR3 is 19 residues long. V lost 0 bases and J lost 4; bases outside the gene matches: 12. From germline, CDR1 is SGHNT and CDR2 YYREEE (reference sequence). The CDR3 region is CASSLGGFLAGEGTGELFF. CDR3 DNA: TGTGCCAGCAGCTTGGGGGGGTTTCTAGCGGGAGAAGGCACCGGGGAGCTGTTTTTT.

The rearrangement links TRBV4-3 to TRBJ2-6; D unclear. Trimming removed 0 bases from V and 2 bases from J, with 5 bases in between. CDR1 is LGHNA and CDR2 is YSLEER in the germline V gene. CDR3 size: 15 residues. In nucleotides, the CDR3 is TGCGCCAGCAGCCAAGAGCTAGCTGGGGCCAACGTCCTGACTTTC. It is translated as CASSQELAGANVLTF.

CDR3 nucleotide sequence: TGTGCCAGCAGTTACGAAATAAGGACAGGGATGAATGACAATCAGCCCCAGCATTTT. This codes for CASSYEIRTGMNDNQPQHF. V and J are TRBV6-2 or TRBV6-3 and TRBJ1-5; 8 positions match TRBD1. The V gene's germline CDR1 is MNHEY and CDR2 SVGEGT. J was trimmed by 3 bases and V by 2 bases; bases with no gene match: 15. The CDR3 has 19 amino acids.

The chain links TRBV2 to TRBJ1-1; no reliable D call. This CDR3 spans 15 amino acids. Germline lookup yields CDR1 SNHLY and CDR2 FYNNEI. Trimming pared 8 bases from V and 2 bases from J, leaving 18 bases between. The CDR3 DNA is TGTGCCAGCCCAGACCGGCGGCTCCCAAACACTGAAGCTTTCTTT. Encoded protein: CASPDRRLPNTEAFF.

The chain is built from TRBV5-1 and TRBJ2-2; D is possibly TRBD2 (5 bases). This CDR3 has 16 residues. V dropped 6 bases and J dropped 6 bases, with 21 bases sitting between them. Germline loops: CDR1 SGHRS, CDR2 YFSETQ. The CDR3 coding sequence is TGCGCCAGCAATCAACTCTCCGGGCCCGGGGCCGGGGAGCTGTTTTTT. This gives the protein CASNQLSGPGAGELFF.

The DNA for the CDR3 is TGTGCCAGCTCCGACAGGATGCTAGCGGGGAACACCGGGGAGCTGTTTTTT. Its protein product is CASSDRMLAGNTGELFF. This rearrangement joins TRBV18 to TRBJ2-2; 8 nucleotides line up with TRBD2. CDR3 size: 17 residues. Germline V lookup: CDR1 KGHSH, CDR2 LQKENI. With 6 bases clipped from V and 1 base from J, the junction kept 10 bases outside the gene matches.

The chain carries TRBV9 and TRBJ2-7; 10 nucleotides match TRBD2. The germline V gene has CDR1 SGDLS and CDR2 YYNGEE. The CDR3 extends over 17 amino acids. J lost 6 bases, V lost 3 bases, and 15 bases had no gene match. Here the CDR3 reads CASSAGGLAGEVVEQYF. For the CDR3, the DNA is TGTGCCAGCAGCGCAGGGGGGCTAGCGGGAGAAGTGGTCGAGCAGTACTTC.

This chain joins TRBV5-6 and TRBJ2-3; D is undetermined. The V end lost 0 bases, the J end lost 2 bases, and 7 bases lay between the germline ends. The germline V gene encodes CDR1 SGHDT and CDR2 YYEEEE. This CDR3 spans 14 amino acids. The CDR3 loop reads CASSLGRPTDTQYF. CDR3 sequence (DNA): TGTGCCAGCAGCTTGGGGCGGCCCACAGATACGCAGTATTTT.

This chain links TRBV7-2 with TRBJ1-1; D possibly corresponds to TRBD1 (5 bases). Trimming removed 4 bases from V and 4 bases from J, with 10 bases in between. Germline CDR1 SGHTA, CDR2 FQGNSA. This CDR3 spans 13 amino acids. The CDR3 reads CASSSMQGTEAFF. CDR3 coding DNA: TGTGCCAGCAGCTCGATGCAGGGCACTGAAGCTTTCTTT.

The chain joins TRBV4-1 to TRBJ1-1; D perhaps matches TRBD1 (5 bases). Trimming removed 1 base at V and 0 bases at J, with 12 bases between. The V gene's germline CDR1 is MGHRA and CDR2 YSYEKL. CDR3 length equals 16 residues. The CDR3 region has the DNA TGCGCCAGCAGCCAAGGGGTAGTAGGGGTGAACACTGAAGCTTTCTTT. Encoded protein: CASSQGVVGVNTEAFF.

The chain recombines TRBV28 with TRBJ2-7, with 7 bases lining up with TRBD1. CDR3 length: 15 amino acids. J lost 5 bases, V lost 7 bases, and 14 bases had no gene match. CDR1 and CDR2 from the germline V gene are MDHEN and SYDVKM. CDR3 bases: TGTGCCAGCAATGCCTACAGGGGTGGCTGGGACGAGCAGTACTTC. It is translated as CASNAYRGGWDEQYF.

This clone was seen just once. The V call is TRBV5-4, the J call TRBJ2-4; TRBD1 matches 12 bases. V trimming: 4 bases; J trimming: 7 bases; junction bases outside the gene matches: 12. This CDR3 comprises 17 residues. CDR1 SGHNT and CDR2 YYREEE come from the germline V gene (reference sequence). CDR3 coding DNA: TGTGCCAGCAGCACCCCCCAGGGGGGACAGGGGGCGAACATTCAGTACTTC. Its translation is CASSTPQGGQGANIQYF.

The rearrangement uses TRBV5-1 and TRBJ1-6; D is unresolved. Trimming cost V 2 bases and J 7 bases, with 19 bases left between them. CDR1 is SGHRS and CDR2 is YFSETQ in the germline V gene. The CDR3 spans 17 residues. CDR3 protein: CASSLGSEWRINSPLHF. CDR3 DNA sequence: TGCGCCAGCAGCTTAGGTTCCGAGTGGAGGATCAATTCACCCCTCCACTTT.

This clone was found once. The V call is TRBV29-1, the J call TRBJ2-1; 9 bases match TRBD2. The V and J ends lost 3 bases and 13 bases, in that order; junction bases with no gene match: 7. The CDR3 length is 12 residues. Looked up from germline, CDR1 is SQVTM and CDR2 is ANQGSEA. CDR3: CSVDTGTSYQFF. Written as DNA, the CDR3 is TGCAGCGTTGATACCGGGACTAGCTACCAGTTCTTC.

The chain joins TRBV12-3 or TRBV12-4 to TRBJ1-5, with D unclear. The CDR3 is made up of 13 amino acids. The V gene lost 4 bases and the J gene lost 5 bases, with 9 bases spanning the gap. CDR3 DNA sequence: TGTGCCAGCAGTTATGCCGGGGATCAGCCCCAGCATTTT. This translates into CASSYAGDQPQHF.

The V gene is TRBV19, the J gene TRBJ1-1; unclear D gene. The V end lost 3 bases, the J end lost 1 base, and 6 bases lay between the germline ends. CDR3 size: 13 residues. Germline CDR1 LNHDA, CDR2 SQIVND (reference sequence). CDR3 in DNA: TGTGCCAGTAGTATGAGAACGAACACTGAAGCTTTCTTT. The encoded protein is CASSMRTNTEAFF. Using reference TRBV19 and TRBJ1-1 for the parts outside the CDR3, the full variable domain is DGGITQSPKYLFRKEGQNVTLSCEQNLNHDAMYWYRQDPGQGLRLIYYSQIVNDFQKGDIAEGYSVSREKKESFPLTVTSAQKNPTAFYLCASSMRTNTEAFFGQGTRLTVV.

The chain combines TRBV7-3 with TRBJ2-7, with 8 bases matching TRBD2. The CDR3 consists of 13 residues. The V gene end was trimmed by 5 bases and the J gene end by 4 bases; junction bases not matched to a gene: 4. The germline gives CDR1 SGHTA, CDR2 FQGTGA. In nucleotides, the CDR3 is TGTGCCAGCAGCGCCCGGGAGGGTTACGAGCAGTACTTC. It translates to CASSAREGYEQYF.

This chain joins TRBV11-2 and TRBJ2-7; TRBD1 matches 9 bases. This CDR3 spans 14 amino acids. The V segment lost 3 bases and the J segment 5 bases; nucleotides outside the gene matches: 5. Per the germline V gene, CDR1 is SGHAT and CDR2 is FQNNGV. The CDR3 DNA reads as TGTGCCAGCAGCTTCCGGGACAGGGTCCACGAGCAGTACTTC. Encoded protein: CASSFRDRVHEQYF.

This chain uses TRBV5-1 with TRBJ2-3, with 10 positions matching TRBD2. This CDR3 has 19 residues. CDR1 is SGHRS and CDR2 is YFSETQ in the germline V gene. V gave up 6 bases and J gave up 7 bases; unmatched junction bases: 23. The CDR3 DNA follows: TGCGCCAGCACCCGAATCCCCCGAAGACTAGCGGGTGGGCTAAATACGCAGTATTTT. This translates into CASTRIPRRLAGGLNTQYF.

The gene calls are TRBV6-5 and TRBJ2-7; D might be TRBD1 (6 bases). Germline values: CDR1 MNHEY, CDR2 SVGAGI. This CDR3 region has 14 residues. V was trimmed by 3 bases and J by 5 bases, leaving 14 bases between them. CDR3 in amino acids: CASSYTGTTNEQYF. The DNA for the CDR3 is TGTGCCAGCAGTTATACAGGGACGACCAACGAGCAGTACTTC.

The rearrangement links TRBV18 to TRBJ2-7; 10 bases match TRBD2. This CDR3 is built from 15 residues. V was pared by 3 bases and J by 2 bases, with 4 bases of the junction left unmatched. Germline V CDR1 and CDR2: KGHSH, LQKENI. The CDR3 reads CASSPLAGAPYEQYF. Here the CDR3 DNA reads TGTGCCAGCTCACCGCTAGCGGGAGCCCCCTACGAGCAGTACTTC.

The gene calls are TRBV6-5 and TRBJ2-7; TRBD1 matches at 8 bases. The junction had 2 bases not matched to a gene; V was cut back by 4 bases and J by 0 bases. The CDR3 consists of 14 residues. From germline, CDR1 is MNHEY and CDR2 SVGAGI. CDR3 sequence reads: CASSSTGGSYEQYF. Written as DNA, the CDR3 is TGTGCCAGCAGTTCTACAGGGGGCTCCTACGAGCAGTACTTC.

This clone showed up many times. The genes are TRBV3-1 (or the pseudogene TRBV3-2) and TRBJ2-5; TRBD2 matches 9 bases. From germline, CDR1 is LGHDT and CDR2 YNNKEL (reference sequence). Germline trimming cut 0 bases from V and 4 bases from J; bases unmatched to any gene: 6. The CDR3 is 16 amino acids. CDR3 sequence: CASSQDLATSGETQYF. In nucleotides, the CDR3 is TGTGCCAGCAGCCAAGATCTGGCGACTAGCGGAGAGACCCAGTACTTC.